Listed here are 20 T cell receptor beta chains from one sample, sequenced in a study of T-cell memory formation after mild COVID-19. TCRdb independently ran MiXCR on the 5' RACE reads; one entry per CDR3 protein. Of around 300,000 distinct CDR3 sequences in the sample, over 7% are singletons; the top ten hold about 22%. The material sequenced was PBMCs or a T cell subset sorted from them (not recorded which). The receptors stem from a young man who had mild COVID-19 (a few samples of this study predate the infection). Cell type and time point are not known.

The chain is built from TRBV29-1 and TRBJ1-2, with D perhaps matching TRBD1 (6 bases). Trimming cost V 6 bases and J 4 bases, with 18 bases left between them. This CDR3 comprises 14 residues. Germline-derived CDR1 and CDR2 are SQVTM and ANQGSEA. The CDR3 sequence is CSVKNRDHLYGYTF. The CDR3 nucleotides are TGCAGCGTCAAAAACAGGGATCATCTCTATGGCTACACCTTC.

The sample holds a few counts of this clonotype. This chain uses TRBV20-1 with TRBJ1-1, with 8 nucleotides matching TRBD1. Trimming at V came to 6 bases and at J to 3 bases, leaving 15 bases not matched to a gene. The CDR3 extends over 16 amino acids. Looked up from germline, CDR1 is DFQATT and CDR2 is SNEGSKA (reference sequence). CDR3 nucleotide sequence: TGCAGTGCCTCGAACGCAGGGGGCGTCCTCGACACTGAAGCTTTCTTT. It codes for CSASNAGGVLDTEAFF.

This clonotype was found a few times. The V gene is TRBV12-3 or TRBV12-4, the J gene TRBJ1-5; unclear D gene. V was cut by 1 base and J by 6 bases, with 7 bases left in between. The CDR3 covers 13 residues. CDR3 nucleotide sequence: TGTGCCAGCAGTTTAGGAAAAGGTCAGCCCCAGCATTTT. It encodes CASSLGKGQPQHF.

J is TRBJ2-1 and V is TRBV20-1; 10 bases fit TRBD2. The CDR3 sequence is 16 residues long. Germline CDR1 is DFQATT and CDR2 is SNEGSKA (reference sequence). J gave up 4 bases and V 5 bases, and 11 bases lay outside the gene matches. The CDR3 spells CSAFRGLAGDYNEQFF. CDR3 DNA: TGCAGTGCTTTCCGTGGGCTAGCGGGGGATTACAATGAGCAGTTCTTC.

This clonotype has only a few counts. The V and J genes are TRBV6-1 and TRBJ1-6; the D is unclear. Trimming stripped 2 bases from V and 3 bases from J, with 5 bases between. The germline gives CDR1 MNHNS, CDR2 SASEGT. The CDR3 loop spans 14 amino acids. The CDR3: CASSEQYYNSPLHF. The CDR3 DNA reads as TGTGCCAGCAGTGAACAGTACTATAATTCACCCCTCCACTTT.

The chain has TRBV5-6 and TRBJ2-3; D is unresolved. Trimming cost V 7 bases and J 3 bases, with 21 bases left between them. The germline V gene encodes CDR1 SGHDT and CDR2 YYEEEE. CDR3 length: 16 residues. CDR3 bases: TGTGCCAGCTCCCCCCCACTGGGTAGCCCAACAGATACGCAGTATTTT. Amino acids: CASSPPLGSPTDTQYF.

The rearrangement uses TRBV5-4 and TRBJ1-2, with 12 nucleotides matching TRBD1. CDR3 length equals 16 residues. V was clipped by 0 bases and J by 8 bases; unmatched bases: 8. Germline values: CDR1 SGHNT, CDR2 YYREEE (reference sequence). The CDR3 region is CASSLGGTGGTYGYTF. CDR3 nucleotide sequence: TGTGCCAGCAGCTTGGGAGGGACAGGGGGCACCTACGGCTACACCTTC. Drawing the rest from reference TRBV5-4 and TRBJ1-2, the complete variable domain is ETGVTQSPTHLIKTRGQQVTLRCSSQSGHNTVSWYQQALGQGPQFIFQYYREEENGRGNFPPRFSGLQFPNYSSELNVNALELDDSALYLCASSLGGTGGTYGYTFGSGTRLTVV.

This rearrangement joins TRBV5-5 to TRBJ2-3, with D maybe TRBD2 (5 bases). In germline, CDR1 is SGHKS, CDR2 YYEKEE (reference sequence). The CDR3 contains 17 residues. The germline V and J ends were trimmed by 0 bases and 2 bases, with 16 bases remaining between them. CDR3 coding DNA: TGTGCCAGCAGCTTGGCCCGGGAATGGATGCCCACAGATACGCAGTATTTT. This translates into CASSLAREWMPTDTQYF.

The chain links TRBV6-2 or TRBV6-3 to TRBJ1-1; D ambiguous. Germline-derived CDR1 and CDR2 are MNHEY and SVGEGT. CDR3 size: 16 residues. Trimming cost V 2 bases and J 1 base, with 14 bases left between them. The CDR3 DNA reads TGTGCCAGCAGTTACGTATCCCACACCGCGAACACTGAAGCTTTCTTT. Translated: CASSYVSHTANTEAFF.

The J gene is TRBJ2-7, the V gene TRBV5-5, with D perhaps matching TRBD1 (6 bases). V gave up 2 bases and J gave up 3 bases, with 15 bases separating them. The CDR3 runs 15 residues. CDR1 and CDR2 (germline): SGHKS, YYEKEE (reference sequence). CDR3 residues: CASSFFWGPLYEQYF. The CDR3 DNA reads TGTGCCAGCAGCTTTTTCTGGGGGCCTCTCTACGAGCAGTACTTC.

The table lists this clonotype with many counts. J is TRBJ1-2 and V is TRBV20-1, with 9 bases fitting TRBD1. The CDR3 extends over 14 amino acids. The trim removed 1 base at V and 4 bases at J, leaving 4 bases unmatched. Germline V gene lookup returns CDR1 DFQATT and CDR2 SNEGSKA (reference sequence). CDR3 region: CSARGQGGVYGYTF. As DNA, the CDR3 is TGCAGTGCTAGAGGACAGGGGGGGGTCTATGGCTACACCTTC.

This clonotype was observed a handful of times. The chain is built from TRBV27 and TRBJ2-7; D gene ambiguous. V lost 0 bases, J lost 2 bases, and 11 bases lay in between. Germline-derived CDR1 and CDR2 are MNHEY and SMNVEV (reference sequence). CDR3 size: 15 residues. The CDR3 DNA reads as TGTGCCAGCAGTTTATCGGTGGAACCAACCTACGAGCAGTACTTC. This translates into CASSLSVEPTYEQYF.

Here the CDR3 DNA reads TGCGCCAGCAGCTCGGGACAGGGGACCACCGGGGAGCTGTTTTTT. It specifies CASSSGQGTTGELFF. The chain uses TRBV5-1 and TRBJ2-2, with TRBD1 matching over 10 bases. Looked up from germline, CDR1 is SGHRS and CDR2 is YFSETQ. CDR3 length: 15 residues. V dropped 3 bases and J dropped 4; count of bases not matched to a gene: 3.

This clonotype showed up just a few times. This CDR3 reads CASSQSQGYEQYF. In DNA form, the CDR3 reads TGTGCCAGCAGCCAATCTCAGGGCTACGAGCAGTACTTC. The chain recombines TRBV7-3 with TRBJ2-7; TRBD1 might be the D (5 bases). V lost 5 bases to trimming and J lost 3 bases, with 11 bases between them. CDR3 length: 13 amino acids. Germline CDR1 is SGHTA and CDR2 is FQGTGA.

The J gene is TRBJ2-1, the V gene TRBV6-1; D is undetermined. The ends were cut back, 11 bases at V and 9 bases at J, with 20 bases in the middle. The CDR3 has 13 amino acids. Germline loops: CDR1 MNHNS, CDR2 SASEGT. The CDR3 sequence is CAAYENFLGEQFF. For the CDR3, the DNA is TGTGCCGCCTATGAAAATTTTCTGGGTGAGCAGTTCTTC.

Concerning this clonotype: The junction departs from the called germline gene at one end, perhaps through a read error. The CDR3 spells CSARAFTYNEQFF. The CDR3 nucleotides read TGCAGTGCAAGAGCGTTCACCTACAATGAGCAGTTCTTC. This chain uses TRBV20-1 with TRBJ2-1; D is undetermined. The CDR3 is 13 amino acids. Per the germline V gene, CDR1 is DFQATT and CDR2 is SNEGSKA (reference sequence).

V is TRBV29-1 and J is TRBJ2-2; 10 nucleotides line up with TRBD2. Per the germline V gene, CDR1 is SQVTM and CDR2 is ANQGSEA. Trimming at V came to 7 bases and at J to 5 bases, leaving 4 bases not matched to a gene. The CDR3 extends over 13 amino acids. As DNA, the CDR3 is TGCAGCGCGGGTAGCGGGAGGACCGGGGAGCTGTTTTTT. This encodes CSAGSGRTGELFF.

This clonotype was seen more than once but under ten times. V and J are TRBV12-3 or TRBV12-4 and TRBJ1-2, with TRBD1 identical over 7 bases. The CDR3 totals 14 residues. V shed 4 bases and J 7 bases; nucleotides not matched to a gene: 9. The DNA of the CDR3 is TGTGCCAGCAGTTGGGTCAGGGGGGCGGGTGGCTACACCTTC. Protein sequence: CASSWVRGAGGYTF.

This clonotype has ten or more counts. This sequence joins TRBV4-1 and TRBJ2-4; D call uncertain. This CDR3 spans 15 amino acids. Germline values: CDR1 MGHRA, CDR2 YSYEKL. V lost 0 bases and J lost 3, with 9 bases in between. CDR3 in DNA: TGCGCCAGCAGCCAAGACGGGCAAGGCAAAAACATTCAGTACTTC. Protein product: CASSQDGQGKNIQYF.

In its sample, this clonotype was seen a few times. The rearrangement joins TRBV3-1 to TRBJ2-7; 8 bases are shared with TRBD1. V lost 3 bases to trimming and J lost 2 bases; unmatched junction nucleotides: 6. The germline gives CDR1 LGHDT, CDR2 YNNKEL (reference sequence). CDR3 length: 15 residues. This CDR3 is CASSHLTTGAYEQYV. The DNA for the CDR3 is TGTGCCAGCAGCCACCTTACGACAGGGGCCTACGAGCAGTACGTC.